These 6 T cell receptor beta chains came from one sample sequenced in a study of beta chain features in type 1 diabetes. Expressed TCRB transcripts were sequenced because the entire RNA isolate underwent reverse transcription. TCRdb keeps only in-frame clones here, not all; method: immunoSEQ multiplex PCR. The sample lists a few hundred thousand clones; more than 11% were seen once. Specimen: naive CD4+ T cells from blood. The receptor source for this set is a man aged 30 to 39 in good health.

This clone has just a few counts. This chain's CDR3 is CASSISQGRGNQPQHF. Here the CDR3 DNA reads TGTGCCAGTAGCATTTCACAGGGACGGGGCAATCAGCCCCAGCATTTT. The chain is built from TRBV19 and TRBJ1-5, with D possibly TRBD1 on 6 matching bases. Between the trimmed V and J ends, which lost 6 bases and 2 bases, there was a span of 17 bases. Germline V gene sequence: CDR1 LNHDA, CDR2 SQIVND (reference sequence). This CDR3 is 16 amino acids long.

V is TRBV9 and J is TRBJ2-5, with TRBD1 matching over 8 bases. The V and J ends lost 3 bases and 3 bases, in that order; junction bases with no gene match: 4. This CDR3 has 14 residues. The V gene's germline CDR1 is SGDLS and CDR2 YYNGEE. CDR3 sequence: CASSARGLEETQYF. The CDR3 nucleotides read TGTGCCAGCAGCGCCAGGGGGCTCGAAGAGACCCAGTACTTC.

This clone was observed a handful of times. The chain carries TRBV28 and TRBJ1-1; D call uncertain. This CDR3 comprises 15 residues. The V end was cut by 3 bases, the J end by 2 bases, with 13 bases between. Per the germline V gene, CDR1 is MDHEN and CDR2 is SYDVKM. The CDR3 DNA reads TGTGCCAGCAGTTTTCTGTGGTCAGCCAACACTGAAGCTTTCTTT. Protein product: CASSFLWSANTEAFF.

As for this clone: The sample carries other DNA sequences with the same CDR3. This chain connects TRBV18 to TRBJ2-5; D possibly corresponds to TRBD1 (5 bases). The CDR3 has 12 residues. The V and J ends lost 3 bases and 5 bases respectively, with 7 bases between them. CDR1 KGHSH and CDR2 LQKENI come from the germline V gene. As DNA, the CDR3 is TGTGCCAGCTCACCTAAGGGGGAGACCCAGTACTTC. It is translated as CASSPKGETQYF.

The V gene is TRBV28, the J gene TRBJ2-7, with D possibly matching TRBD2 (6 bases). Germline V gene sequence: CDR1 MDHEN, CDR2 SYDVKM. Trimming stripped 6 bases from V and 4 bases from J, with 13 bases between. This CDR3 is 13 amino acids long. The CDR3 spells CASRGTGIYEQYV. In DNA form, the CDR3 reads TGTGCCAGCAGGGGGACTGGCATATACGAGCAGTACGTC.

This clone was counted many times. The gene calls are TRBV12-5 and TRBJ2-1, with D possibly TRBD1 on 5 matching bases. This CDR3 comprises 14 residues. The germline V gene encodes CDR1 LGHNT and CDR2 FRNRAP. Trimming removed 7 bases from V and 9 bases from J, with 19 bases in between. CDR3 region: CASAQDLTGGEQFF. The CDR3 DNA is TGTGCTAGTGCACAGGACCTCACAGGTGGTGAGCAGTTCTTC.